The clone carrying this TCR beta chain showed up many times. Its antigen is currently unknown. The junction had 1 base not matched to a gene; V was cut back by 4 bases and J by 4 bases. From germline, CDR1 is LGHDT and CDR2 YNNKEL (reference sequence). The CDR3 is 15 amino acids. Ligated cDNA underwent four rounds of PCR with nested alpha and beta constant region primers and SP2. For blood and skin samples, reverse transcription used TCR alpha and beta constant primers. TCRdb fed the UMI-ligation and nested PCR reads into MiXCR, producing one record per CDR3 protein. Among fewer than 30,000 distinct CDR3 sequences, roughly 5.2% were seen once, and the ten largest hold 7% to 9%. An oligonucleotide containing a UMI was ligated to the 3' end of TCR cDNA. RNA was extracted from 2 to 3 ml of whole blood of healthy adults. Cells were not sorted; total RNA input targeted 1 to 1000 ng. This sample was taken from a study of naive and memory T cell subsets. Study observations and caveats: TCR transcript changes with activation or differentiation may affect this RNA method.

This clonotype was obtained from an adult in good health. Sequenced material: blood. This chain links TRBV3-1 with TRBJ2-3; 14 bases fit TRBD2. The CDR3 loop reads CASSRLAGGADTQYF. CDR3 DNA: TGTGCCAGCAGCCGACTAGCGGGAGGGGCAGATACGCAGTATTTT.